Below, one TCR beta chain is given with its context. The data belong to a study of blood T cell repertoires in COVID-19. Data came from immunoSEQ multiplex PCR; TCRdb stores just in-frame clones and leaves some out. The table records about 43,000 clones, about 91% of them present only once. The material sequenced was peripheral blood. The origin of this receptor is a man aged 60 to 75 with active COVID-19.

This chain's CDR3 is CASSGALYRDYQETQYF. In DNA, the CDR3 is TGTGCCAGCAGCGGAGCGCTGTACCGAGACTACCAAGAGACCCAGTACTTC. The V and J genes are TRBV7-9 and TRBJ2-5, with D unresolved. V was cut by 5 bases and J by 0 bases, with 19 bases left in between. Germline V gives CDR1 SEHNR, CDR2 FQNEAQ (reference sequence). The CDR3 totals 17 residues.